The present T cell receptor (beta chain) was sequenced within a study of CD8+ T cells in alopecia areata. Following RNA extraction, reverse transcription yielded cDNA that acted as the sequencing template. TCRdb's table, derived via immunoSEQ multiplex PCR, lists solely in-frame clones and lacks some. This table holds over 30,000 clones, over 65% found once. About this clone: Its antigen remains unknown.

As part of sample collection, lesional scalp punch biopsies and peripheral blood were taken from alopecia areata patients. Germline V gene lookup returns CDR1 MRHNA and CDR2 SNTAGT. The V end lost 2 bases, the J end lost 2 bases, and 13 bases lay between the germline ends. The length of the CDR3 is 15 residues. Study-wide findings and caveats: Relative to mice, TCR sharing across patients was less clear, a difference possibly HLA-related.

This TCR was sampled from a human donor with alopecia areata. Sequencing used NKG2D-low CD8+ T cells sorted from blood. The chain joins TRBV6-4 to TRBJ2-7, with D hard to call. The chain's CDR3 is CASSDEAGATYEQYF. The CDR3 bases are TGTGCCAGCAGTGACGAGGCAGGAGCCACCTACGAGCAGTACTTC.